One sample yielded the 31 T cell receptor beta chains listed below, sequenced in a study of cytomegalovirus exposure and HLA in healthy donors. With 60 Vbeta and 13 Jbeta primers, the PCR was carried out. Some clones are missing from TCRdb's copy, which holds only in-frame ones; the method was immunoSEQ multiplex PCR. Of roughly 150,000 clones in the sample, approximately 84% were seen once. What was sequenced was PBMCs. These receptors came from a woman aged 40 to 50 in good health and CMV-seropositive.

Note on this clone: Compared with germline, one end of the junction differs, possibly owing to a read error. The gene calls are TRBV7-9 and TRBJ2-7; D possibly matches TRBD1 or TRBD2 (5 bases each). Germline CDR1 reads SEHNR; CDR2 reads FQNEAQ (reference sequence). The CDR3 covers 14 residues. DNA of the CDR3: TGTTCCAGCAGCTTAGGGACGGGAACCTACGAGCAGTACTTC. This translates into CSSSLGTGTYEQYF.

The rearrangement joins TRBV7-2 to TRBJ2-5, with D uncertain. V shed 1 base and J shed 6 bases, with 3 bases lying between them. This CDR3 is built from 11 residues. Germline values: CDR1 SGHTA, CDR2 FQGNSA. The CDR3 nucleotides are TGTGCCAGCAGCTTAGGGCAGACCCAGTACTTC. Translated: CASSLGQTQYF. The full variable domain, its missing parts supplied by reference TRBV7-2 and TRBJ2-5, is GAGVSQSPSNKVTEKGKDVELRCDPISGHTALYWYRQSLGQGLEFLIYFQGNSAPDKSGLPSDRFSAERTGGSVSTLTIQRTQQEDSAVYLCASSLGQTQYFGPGTRLLVL.

The chain uses TRBV2 and TRBJ1-1, with D tentatively TRBD1 (5 bases). Between the trimmed V and J ends, which lost 11 bases and 0 bases, there was a span of 13 bases. CDR1 is SNHLY and CDR2 is FYNNEI in the germline V gene. The CDR3 runs 13 residues. The CDR3 spells CAGQTLMNTEAFF. CDR3 in DNA: TGTGCCGGACAAACACTCATGAACACTGAAGCTTTCTTT.

The chain carries TRBV7-9 and TRBJ2-7; the match to TRBD2 covers 9 bases. The germline CDR1 and CDR2 sequences are SEHNR and FQNEAQ (reference sequence). This CDR3 region has 16 residues. The V and J ends lost 5 bases and 1 base, in that order; junction bases with no gene match: 9. This chain's CDR3 is CASSAIWAGGSYEQYF. The CDR3 DNA sequence: TGTGCCAGCAGCGCTATTTGGGCGGGGGGGTCCTACGAGCAGTACTTC.

This rearrangement joins TRBV18 to TRBJ1-1, with 7 bases aligning to TRBD1. In germline, CDR1 is KGHSH, CDR2 LQKENI. V gave up 4 bases and J gave up 1 base; unmatched junction bases: 6. CDR3 size: 15 residues. CDR3 bases: TGTGCCAGCTCACGGGAGGCAGGGGGGAACACTGAAGCTTTCTTT. Its protein is CASSREAGGNTEAFF.

This chain connects TRBV5-4 to TRBJ1-2, with 10 bases matching TRBD1. V lost 4 bases and J lost 9; bases outside the gene matches: 6. This CDR3 is 13 amino acids long. The germline V gene encodes CDR1 SGHNT and CDR2 YYREEE (reference sequence). This CDR3 reads CASSADRGTRYTF. CDR3 coding DNA: TGTGCCAGCAGCGCGGACAGGGGGACGCGCTACACCTTC.

This clone was picked up one time. The V and J genes are TRBV14 and TRBJ2-7, with 7 bases lining up with TRBD1. After removal of 5 bases from V and 6 bases from J, the junction contained 7 bases not matched to a gene. Germline V gene sequence: CDR1 SGHDN, CDR2 FVKESK. The CDR3 contains 13 residues. The CDR3 DNA reads as TGTGCCAGCAGCTTCAGGGGGTCCGGCGAGCAGTACTTC. Encoded protein: CASSFRGSGEQYF.

The sample holds one count of this clone. The chain is built from TRBV2 and TRBJ2-3, with TRBD1 matching over 7 bases. This CDR3 comprises 16 residues. CDR1 and CDR2 from the germline V gene are SNHLY and FYNNEI. V lost 4 bases to trimming and J lost 2 bases; unmatched junction nucleotides: 9. Here the CDR3 DNA reads TGTGCCAGCAGTGGGAACCGGGACAGCTTCACAGATACGCAGTATTTT. Amino acids: CASSGNRDSFTDTQYF.

The chain recombines TRBV30 with TRBJ2-5, with a tentative D call TRBD1 (6 bases). The ends were cut back, 5 bases at V and 1 base at J, with 23 bases in the middle. This CDR3 is 17 amino acids long. Germline V gene lookup returns CDR1 GTSNPN and CDR2 SVGIG (reference sequence). The CDR3 region has the DNA TGTGCCTGGTCGTCCTCGGACAGACGATTTGTCCAAGAGACCCAGTACTTC. The encoded protein is CAWSSSDRRFVQETQYF.

V usage is TRBV5-6 and J usage is TRBJ1-3, with TRBD1 as a possible D gene (6 bases). Trimming stripped 1 base from V and 2 bases from J, with 13 bases between. From germline, CDR1 is SGHDT and CDR2 YYEEEE. This CDR3 region has 16 residues. The CDR3 DNA follows: TGTGCCAGCAGCTTGCCCAGACAGGTCCCTGGAAACACCATATATTTT. Residues: CASSLPRQVPGNTIYF.

The chain couples TRBV27 to TRBJ2-3, with D maybe TRBD1 (6 bases). Trimming left V 6 bases short and J 2 bases short, with 9 bases between. The germline V gene has CDR1 MNHEY and CDR2 SMNVEV (reference sequence). The CDR3 contains 13 residues. The CDR3 nucleotides are TGTGCCAGCAGAACAGGGCCCACAGATACGCAGTATTTT. It translates to CASRTGPTDTQYF.

Comments on this clone: The same CDR3 arises from other DNA sequences in this sample as well. This sequence joins TRBV5-1 and TRBJ1-4; possibly TRBD1 for D (5 bases). The CDR3 is 14 amino acids. V lost 1 base and J 6 bases, leaving 10 bases between the germline ends. The germline gives CDR1 SGHRS, CDR2 YFSETQ. The CDR3 coding sequence is TGCGCCAGCAGCTTGTTTCAGGGTGATGAAAAACTGTTTTTT. Translating it yields CASSLFQGDEKLFF. Full variable domain (rest looked up from reference TRBV5-1 and TRBJ1-4): KAGVTQTPRYLIKTRGQQVTLSCSPISGHRSVSWYQQTPGQGLQFLFEYFSETQRNKGNFPGRFSGRQFSNSRSEMNVSTLELGDSALYLCASSLFQGDEKLFFGSGTQLSVL.

The rearrangement links TRBV28 to TRBJ1-6; possible D gene TRBD1, 6 bases. In germline, CDR1 is MDHEN, CDR2 SYDVKM. The CDR3 sequence is 14 residues long. Trimming left V 6 bases short and J 7 bases short, with 13 bases between. CDR3 protein: CASRRLDRNSPLHF. CDR3 coding DNA: TGTGCCAGCAGACGGCTGGACAGAAATTCACCCCTCCACTTT.

This chain joins TRBV6-6 and TRBJ1-2; tentatively, D is TRBD1 (5 bases). Trimming cost V 8 bases and J 3 bases, with 16 bases left between them. The length of the CDR3 is 14 residues. Germline CDR1 and CDR2: MNHNY and SVGAGI (reference sequence). The CDR3 spells CASRSGRGDYGYTF. In DNA, the CDR3 is TGTGCCAGCCGCTCCGGGAGGGGAGACTATGGCTACACCTTC.

The V and J genes are TRBV4-2 and TRBJ1-1; the D gene is possibly TRBD1 (6 bases). The CDR3 contains 14 residues. The V gene's germline CDR1 is LGHNA and CDR2 YNFKEQ. V was cut by 6 bases and J by 6 bases, with 17 bases left in between. CDR3 sequence reads: CASSPLGGRAEAFF. CDR3 sequence (DNA): TGTGCCAGCAGTCCCCTAGGGGGACGCGCTGAAGCTTTCTTT.

V is TRBV25-1 and J is TRBJ2-7; tentatively, D is TRBD1 (6 bases). Germline V gene lookup returns CDR1 MGHDK and CDR2 SYGVNS. CDR3 length: 15 amino acids. The V end was cut by 2 bases, the J end by 7 bases, with 18 bases between. The chain's CDR3 is CASSEPGTNTGEQYF. The CDR3 nucleotides read TGTGCCAGCAGTGAACCGGGGACAAACACGGGGGAGCAGTACTTC.

The chain uses TRBV11-2 and TRBJ2-3, with TRBD1 identical over 9 bases. Germline CDR1 and CDR2: SGHAT and FQNNGV. This CDR3 is built from 17 residues. Trimming cost V 5 bases and J 4 bases; bases outside gene matches: 13. The CDR3 loop is CASSTTGTGYPPDTQYF. In DNA form, the CDR3 reads TGTGCCAGCAGCACAACCGGGACAGGGTACCCCCCAGATACGCAGTATTTT.

The chain uses TRBV15 and TRBJ2-1; maybe TRBD1 (6 bases). CDR1 is LNHNV, CDR2 YYDKDF, per germline (reference sequence). There are 15 residues in the CDR3. V lost 1 base and J 3 bases, leaving 10 bases between the germline ends. The CDR3 DNA reads as TGTGCCACCAGCAGAGGGGGGCTCGGCTACAATGAGCAGTTCTTC. It is translated as CATSRGGLGYNEQFF.

The chain links TRBV30 to TRBJ1-1, with a tentative D call TRBD1 (5 bases). The V and J ends lost 1 base and 0 bases respectively, with 21 bases between them. CDR1 and CDR2 from the germline V gene are GTSNPN and SVGIG (reference sequence). The CDR3 length is 18 residues. The DNA for the CDR3 is TGTGCCTGGAGTGGGCAGGGTGGAAAACTAAGGATGAACACTGAAGCTTTCTTT. Translated: CAWSGQGGKLRMNTEAFF.

J is TRBJ2-2 and V is TRBV4-3; D is unresolved. Germline CDR1 reads LGHNA; CDR2 reads YSLEER. This CDR3 comprises 15 residues. The V and J ends lost 0 bases and 6 bases respectively, with 11 bases between them. CDR3 coding DNA: TGCGCCAGCAGCCAAGACTGGGCCCTATCCGGGGAGCTGTTTTTT. Protein product: CASSQDWALSGELFF.

The rearrangement links TRBV5-1 to TRBJ1-2; 11 bases are shared with TRBD1. The V gene's germline CDR1 is SGHRS and CDR2 YFSETQ. The CDR3 runs 17 residues. J lost 4 bases, V lost 0 bases, and 8 bases had no gene match. Here the CDR3 DNA reads TGCGCCAGCAGCTTGGGGGAATGGACAGGGGGCGGCTATGGCTACACCTTC. This codes for CASSLGEWTGGGYGYTF.

The genes are TRBV5-1 and TRBJ1-1, with a weak D call TRBD1 (6 bases). V dropped 5 bases and J dropped 0 bases, with 11 bases sitting between them. The CDR3 has 14 amino acids. In germline, CDR1 is SGHRS, CDR2 YFSETQ. The DNA for the CDR3 is TGCGCCAGCAGATTACAGGGTCTGAACACTGAAGCTTTCTTT. Encoded protein: CASRLQGLNTEAFF.

J is TRBJ2-1 and V is TRBV2; the D gene is possibly TRBD2 (5 bases). The length of the CDR3 is 14 residues. Trimming left V 6 bases short and J 5 bases short, with 14 bases between. The germline V gene has CDR1 SNHLY and CDR2 FYNNEI. CDR3 sequence reads: CASSLLLGDNEQFF. The CDR3 nucleotides read TGTGCCAGCAGCTTACTTCTGGGAGACAATGAGCAGTTCTTC.

This clone was recorded a few times. The rearrangement joins TRBV4-3 to TRBJ1-2, with 7 bases fitting TRBD1. Germline trimming cut 1 base from V and 4 bases from J; bases unmatched to any gene: 9. Germline lookup yields CDR1 LGHNA and CDR2 YSLEER. This CDR3 is 16 amino acids long. Here the CDR3 reads CASSQGLQGRSYGYTF. Here the CDR3 DNA reads TGCGCCAGCAGCCAAGGTCTACAGGGGCGCAGCTATGGCTACACCTTC.

This chain connects TRBV4-1 to TRBJ1-1, with D perhaps matching TRBD1 (6 bases). V lost 4 bases and J 5 bases, leaving 14 bases between the germline ends. Germline CDR1 and CDR2: MGHRA and YSYEKL. This CDR3 is 14 amino acids long. Here the CDR3 reads CASSRVTGSTEAFF. CDR3 coding DNA: TGCGCCAGCAGCCGAGTTACAGGGTCGACTGAAGCTTTCTTT.

V gene TRBV2 combines with J gene TRBJ1-5, with D uncertain. CDR1 is SNHLY, CDR2 FYNNEI, per germline. V gave up 5 bases and J gave up 1 base, with 9 bases separating them. CDR3 size: 14 residues. The CDR3 sequence: CASSNRESNQPQHF. The CDR3 bases are TGTGCCAGCAGTAACCGGGAAAGCAATCAGCCCCAGCATTTT. Full variable domain (outside the CDR3, taken from reference TRBV2 and TRBJ1-5): EPEVTQTPSHQVTQMGQEVILRCVPISNHLYFYWYRQILGQKVEFLVSFYNNEISEKSEIFDDQFSVERPDGSNFTLKIRSTKLEDSAMYFCASSNRESNQPQHFGDGTRLSIL.

This clone occurred once. This chain connects TRBV4-2 to TRBJ2-1; a weak D match, TRBD2 (6 bases). V lost 1 base to trimming and J lost 0 bases, with 16 bases between them. There are 18 residues in the CDR3. Looked up from germline, CDR1 is LGHNA and CDR2 is YNFKEQ. The CDR3, as DNA: TGTGCCAGCAGCCAAGCCGCGACCGGGACTTACTCCTACAATGAGCAGTTCTTC. It yields the protein CASSQAATGTYSYNEQFF.

Concerning this clone: This specimen includes other DNA sequences encoding the same CDR3. The chain links TRBV10-1 to TRBJ1-1; D unclear. CDR3 length equals 14 residues. Between the trimmed V and J ends, which lost 0 bases and 4 bases, there was a span of 9 bases. The germline gives CDR1 WNHNN, CDR2 SYGVQD (reference sequence). The CDR3 sequence is CASSESGGGTEAFF. The DNA for the CDR3 is TGCGCCAGCAGTGAGTCTGGTGGAGGCACTGAAGCTTTCTTT.

The gene calls are TRBV6-1 and TRBJ1-2, with unresolved D. Germline V CDR1 and CDR2: MNHNS, SASEGT. Trimming pared 1 base from V and 8 bases from J, leaving 17 bases between. The CDR3 has 15 amino acids. CDR3 nucleotide sequence: TGTGCCAGCAGTGAAGGAATGGGAAGGAGGAACGGCTACACCTTC. Its protein is CASSEGMGRRNGYTF.

The chain couples TRBV19 to TRBJ1-2, with 7 bases aligning to TRBD1. CDR1 is LNHDA and CDR2 is SQIVND in the germline V gene (reference sequence). The CDR3 length is 15 residues. J gave up 8 bases and V 4 bases, and 13 bases lay outside the gene matches. The CDR3 DNA follows: TGTGCCAGTAGTAGCAGGGGGACCTTTCCCTCAGGCTACACCTTC. Residues: CASSSRGTFPSGYTF.

This chain joins TRBV7-6 and TRBJ1-1; tentative D call: TRBD1 (5 bases). V was clipped by 5 bases and J by 3 bases, with 10 bases between them. CDR1 SGHVS and CDR2 FNYEAQ come from the germline V gene. The CDR3 loop spans 13 amino acids. CDR3 in DNA: TGTGCCAGCAGCCAACACAGGTACACTGAAGCTTTCTTT. Its protein product is CASSQHRYTEAFF.